The 20 T cell receptor beta chains in this list originate from one sample, sequenced in a study of blood T cell repertoires in COVID-19. Sequencing was performed with immunoSEQ multiplex PCR; in TCRdb, only in-frame clones are kept and a portion is missing. There are around 300,000 clones in the sample; around 91% occur only once, and 2% to 3% lies in the top ten. The sample taken for sequencing was PBMCs or T cells enriched from blood (not recorded which). All receptors derive from a woman under 30 who had recovered from COVID-19.

The chain recombines TRBV4-2 with TRBJ2-1; tentatively, D is TRBD2 (6 bases). The CDR3 is 17 amino acids. The ends were cut back, 0 bases at V and 5 bases at J, with 17 bases in the middle. CDR1 LGHNA and CDR2 YNFKEQ come from the germline V gene. DNA for the CDR3: TGTGCCAGCAGCCAAGATGTCGTGGGACTTCTCGACAATGAGCAGTTCTTC. Translating gives CASSQDVVGLLDNEQFF.

V is TRBV2 and J is TRBJ2-7; 8 nucleotides match TRBD1. This CDR3 has 15 amino acids. Germline V CDR1 and CDR2: SNHLY, FYNNEI. V shed 7 bases, J shed 3 bases, and the junction held 11 bases outside the gene matches. CDR3 loop: CASTMEGTGIYEQYF. CDR3 DNA: TGTGCCAGCACTATGGAGGGGACAGGAATCTACGAGCAGTACTTC.

This sequence joins TRBV10-1 and TRBJ2-2; a possible D gene is TRBD1 (5 bases). CDR1 and CDR2 from the germline V gene are WNHNN and SYGVQD (reference sequence). This CDR3 has 14 residues. V shed 6 bases and J shed 1 base, with 9 bases lying between them. The CDR3 DNA sequence: TGCGCCAGCAGCGCGACAGAGAACACCGGGGAGCTGTTTTTT. This gives the protein CASSATENTGELFF.

This chain connects TRBV18 to TRBJ2-7, with TRBD2 as a possible D gene (5 bases). Germline V gives CDR1 KGHSH, CDR2 LQKENI. The V end lost 8 bases, the J end lost 6 bases, and 14 bases lay between the germline ends. The CDR3 consists of 12 residues. The CDR3 sequence is CASRVKGAEQYF. The CDR3 DNA reads TGTGCCAGCCGGGTGAAGGGAGCCGAGCAGTACTTC.

V gene TRBV11-3 combines with J gene TRBJ2-7; 11 bases match TRBD1. The CDR3 extends over 15 amino acids. The germline gives CDR1 SGHNT, CDR2 YENEEA. With V trimmed by 5 bases and J by 4 bases, 7 bases remained unmatched. CDR3 sequence (DNA): TGTGCCAGCAGCCCGTCGGGACAGGGGGAATACGAGCAGTACTTC. Residues: CASSPSGQGEYEQYF.

CDR3 amino acids: CSALAGLPSYNEQFF. The CDR3, as DNA: TGCAGCGCCCTCGCGGGCCTCCCCTCCTACAATGAGCAGTTCTTC. The V gene is TRBV29-1, the J gene TRBJ2-1; a weak D match, TRBD2 (5 bases). V was pared by 7 bases and J by 0 bases, with 16 bases between. Germline CDR1 SQVTM, CDR2 ANQGSEA. The CDR3 consists of 15 residues.

The chain is built from TRBV29-1 and TRBJ1-5; no clear D gene. Germline-derived CDR1 and CDR2 are SQVTM and ANQGSEA. This CDR3 contains 13 residues. The V end lost 6 bases, the J end lost 3 bases, and 12 bases lay between the germline ends. CDR3 DNA: TGCAGCGTCGCCCCGGGAATCAATCAGCCCCAGCATTTT. It specifies CSVAPGINQPQHF.

The J gene is TRBJ1-1, the V gene TRBV2, with TRBD1 as a possible D gene (5 bases). This CDR3 region has 14 residues. The germline CDR1 and CDR2 sequences are SNHLY and FYNNEI. V gave up 4 bases and J gave up 3 bases, with 12 bases separating them. CDR3 DNA: TGTGCCAGCAGTGTTTCCAGGGCGCACACTGAAGCTTTCTTT. This encodes CASSVSRAHTEAFF.

The rearrangement links TRBV29-1 to TRBJ2-7, with D possibly TRBD1 on 5 matching bases. In germline, CDR1 is SQVTM, CDR2 ANQGSEA. The V end lost 7 bases, the J end lost 4 bases, and 14 bases lay between the germline ends. There are 12 residues in the CDR3. The CDR3 DNA reads as TGCAGCGCGGGCCCAGGGAATTACGAGCAGTACTTC. Its translation is CSAGPGNYEQYF.

This clone occurred once. Here the CDR3 DNA reads TGCGCCAGCAGCCCCCTCGGACAGATGGGGAGGGTAGAGCAGTTCTTC. Protein: CASSPLGQMGRVEQFF. The chain combines TRBV4-1 with TRBJ2-1, with a tentative D call TRBD2 (7 bases). Germline V gene data show CDR1 as MGHRA and CDR2 as YSYEKL. V dropped 4 bases and J dropped 10 bases, with 23 bases sitting between them. CDR3 size: 16 residues.

This chain joins TRBV5-1 and TRBJ2-3; the match to TRBD2 covers 7 bases. With V trimmed by 0 bases and J by 2 bases, 6 bases remained unmatched. This CDR3 has 16 amino acids. From germline, CDR1 is SGHRS and CDR2 YFSETQ. CDR3 coding DNA: TGCGCCAGCAGCTTGGATGCCGGGGGGTACACAGATACGCAGTATTTT. Protein sequence: CASSLDAGGYTDTQYF. Using reference TRBV5-1 and TRBJ2-3 for the parts outside the CDR3, the full variable domain is KAGVTQTPRYLIKTRGQQVTLSCSPISGHRSVSWYQQTPGQGLQFLFEYFSETQRNKGNFPGRFSGRQFSNSRSEMNVSTLELGDSALYLCASSLDAGGYTDTQYFGPGTRLTVL.

On this clone: One end of the junction fails to match germline, which may point to a read error. The J gene is TRBJ2-7, the V gene TRBV7-7; TRBD1 matches at 9 bases. Looked up from germline, CDR1 is SSHAT and CDR2 is FNYEAQ (reference sequence). CDR3 length: 15 residues. CDR3 coding DNA: TGTGCTAGCAGCTTAGACCAGGACAGGGGCTACGAGCAGTACTTC. This encodes CASSLDQDRGYEQYF.

This rearrangement joins TRBV29-1 to TRBJ2-7; 8 bases line up with TRBD1. V gave up 1 base and J gave up 3 bases; unmatched junction bases: 5. The germline V gene encodes CDR1 SQVTM and CDR2 ANQGSEA. The CDR3 loop spans 14 amino acids. For the CDR3, the DNA is TGCAGCGTTGAAGGTGGGACAGGCTACTACGAGCAGTACTTC. It encodes CSVEGGTGYYEQYF.

The chain carries TRBV3-1 (or the pseudogene TRBV3-2) and TRBJ2-2, with a weak D call TRBD2 (5 bases). The CDR3 contains 15 residues. Germline loops: CDR1 LGHDT, CDR2 YNNKEL (reference sequence). The ends were cut back, 2 bases at V and 4 bases at J, with 11 bases in the middle. DNA for the CDR3: TGTGCCAGCAGCCAACGGCTAGCCGGCACCGGGGAGCTGTTTTTT. Translation: CASSQRLAGTGELFF.

In nucleotides, the CDR3 is TGCGCCAGCAGCTTGGTGGCAGGGAGGACAGATACGCAGTATTTT. Translated: CASSLVAGRTDTQYF. The rearrangement links TRBV5-1 to TRBJ2-3, with D perhaps matching TRBD2 (6 bases). V lost 0 bases and J lost 3, with 11 bases in between. Germline CDR1 reads SGHRS; CDR2 reads YFSETQ. The length of the CDR3 is 15 residues.

This chain uses TRBV7-6 with TRBJ1-5; no clear D. Trimming left V 4 bases short and J 2 bases short, with 6 bases between. The CDR3 is 13 residues long. Germline lookup yields CDR1 SGHVS and CDR2 FNYEAQ. CDR3 amino acids: CASSSTGNQPQHF. For the CDR3, the DNA is TGTGCCAGCAGCTCAACAGGCAATCAGCCCCAGCATTTT.

J is TRBJ2-7 and V is TRBV11-2; unclear D gene. Deletions cut 1 base from V and 3 bases from J, with 7 bases between. There are 13 residues in the CDR3. CDR1 is SGHAT, CDR2 FQNNGV, per germline. CDR3 sequence reads: CASSLAYGYEQYF. CDR3 nucleotide sequence: TGTGCCAGCAGCTTAGCCTACGGCTACGAGCAGTACTTC. Full variable domain (outside the CDR3, taken from reference TRBV11-2 and TRBJ2-7): EAGVAQSPRYKIIEKRQSVAFWCNPISGHATLYWYQQILGQGPKLLIQFQNNGVVDDSQLPKDRFSAERLKGVDSTLKIQPAKLEDSAVYLCASSLAYGYEQYFGPGTRLTVT.

The chain has TRBV7-9 and TRBJ1-2; D remains ambiguous. Germline CDR1 and CDR2: SEHNR and FQNEAQ (reference sequence). V lost 5 bases and J lost 4, with 14 bases in between. This CDR3 comprises 14 residues. The CDR3 DNA reads TGTGCCAGCAGCATCCACTCGGCGGTCTATGGCTACACCTTC. Its translation is CASSIHSAVYGYTF.

Details on this clone: At one of its ends the junction is not consistent with the germline gene, which may arise from a read error. The V call is TRBV5-6, the J call TRBJ1-2; tentatively, D is TRBD1 (5 bases). Germline CDR1 SGHDT, CDR2 YYEEEE. CDR3 length: 13 residues. The CDR3 sequence: CASSLAWTPYEVF. CDR3 in DNA: TGTGCCAGCAGCTTGGCCTGGACACCCTATGAGGTCTTC.

The genes are TRBV4-2 and TRBJ1-5; unclear D gene. Trimming shortened V by 1 base and J by 2 bases, and 12 bases separated the two germline ends. This CDR3 contains 16 residues. CDR1 is LGHNA, CDR2 YNFKEQ, per germline. The CDR3 DNA reads TGTGCCAGCAGCCAAGGGCTGGCCCGGGGCAATCAGCCCCAGCATTTT. Its protein is CASSQGLARGNQPQHF.